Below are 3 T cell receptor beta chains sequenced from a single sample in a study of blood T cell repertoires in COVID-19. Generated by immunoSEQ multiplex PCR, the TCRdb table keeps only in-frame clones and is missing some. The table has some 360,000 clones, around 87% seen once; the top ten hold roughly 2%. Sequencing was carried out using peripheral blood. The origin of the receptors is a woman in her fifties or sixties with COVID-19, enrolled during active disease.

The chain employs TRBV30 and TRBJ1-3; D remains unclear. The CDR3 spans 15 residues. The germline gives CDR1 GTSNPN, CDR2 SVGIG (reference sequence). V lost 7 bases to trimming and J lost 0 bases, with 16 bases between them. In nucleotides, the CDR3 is TGTGCCTCCCAGAGAGGCGGGAGCTCTGGAAACACCATATATTTT. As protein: CASQRGGSSGNTIYF.

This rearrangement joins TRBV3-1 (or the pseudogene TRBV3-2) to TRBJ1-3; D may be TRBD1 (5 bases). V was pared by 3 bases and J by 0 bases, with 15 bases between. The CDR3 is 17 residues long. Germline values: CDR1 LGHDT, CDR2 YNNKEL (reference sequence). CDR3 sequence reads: CASSQGPGTYSGNTIYF. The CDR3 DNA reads TGTGCCAGCAGCCAGGGGCCAGGTACTTACTCTGGAAACACCATATATTTT.

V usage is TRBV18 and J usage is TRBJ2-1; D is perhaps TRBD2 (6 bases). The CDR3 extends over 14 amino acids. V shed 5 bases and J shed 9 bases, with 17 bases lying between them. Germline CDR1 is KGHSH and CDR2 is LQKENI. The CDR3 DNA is TGTGCCAGCTCAGCAAATGCGGGACGGACTGAGCAGTTCTTC. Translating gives CASSANAGRTEQFF. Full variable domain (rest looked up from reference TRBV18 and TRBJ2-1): NAGVMQNPRHLVRRRGQEARLRCSPMKGHSHVYWYRQLPEEGLKFMVYLQKENIIDESGMPKERFSAEFPKEGPSILRIQQVVRGDSAAYFCASSANAGRTEQFFGPGTRLTVL.